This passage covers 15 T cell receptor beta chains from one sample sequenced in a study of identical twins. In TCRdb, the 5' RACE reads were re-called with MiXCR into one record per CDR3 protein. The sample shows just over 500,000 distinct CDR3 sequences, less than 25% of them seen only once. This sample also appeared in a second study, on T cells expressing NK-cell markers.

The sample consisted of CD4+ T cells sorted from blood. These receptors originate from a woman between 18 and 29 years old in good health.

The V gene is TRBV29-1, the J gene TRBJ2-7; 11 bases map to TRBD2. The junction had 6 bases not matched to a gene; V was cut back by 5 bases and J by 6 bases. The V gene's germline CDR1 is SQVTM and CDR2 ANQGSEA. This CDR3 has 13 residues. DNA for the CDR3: TGCAGCGTTTCTAGCGGGAGGATGAGCGAGCAGTACTTC. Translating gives CSVSSGRMSEQYF.

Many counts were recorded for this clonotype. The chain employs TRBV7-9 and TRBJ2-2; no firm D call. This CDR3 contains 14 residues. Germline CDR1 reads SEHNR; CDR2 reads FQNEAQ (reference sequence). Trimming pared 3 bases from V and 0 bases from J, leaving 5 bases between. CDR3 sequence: CASSLVTNTGELFF. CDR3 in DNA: TGTGCCAGCAGCTTGGTTACGAACACCGGGGAGCTGTTTTTT. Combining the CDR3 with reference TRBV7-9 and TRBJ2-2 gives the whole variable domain DTGVSQNPRHKITKRGQNVTFRCDPISEHNRLYWYRQTLGQGPEFLTYFQNEAQLEKSRLLSDRFSAERPKGSFSTLEIQRTEQGDSAMYLCASSLVTNTGELFFGEGSRLTVL.

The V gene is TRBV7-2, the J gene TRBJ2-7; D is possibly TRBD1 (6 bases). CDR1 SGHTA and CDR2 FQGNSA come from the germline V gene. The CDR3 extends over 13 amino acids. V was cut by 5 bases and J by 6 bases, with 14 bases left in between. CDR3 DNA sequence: TGTGCCAGCAGCCTCAACAGGGATGGCGAGCAGTACTTC. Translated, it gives CASSLNRDGEQYF.

Written as DNA, the CDR3 is TGTGCCAGCAGCGGCCCCATTGAGGGGGGGCAATCAGATACGCAGTATTTT. It specifies CASSGPIEGGQSDTQYF. The J gene is TRBJ2-3, the V gene TRBV9; possibly TRBD2 for D (7 bases). V lost 3 bases, J lost 4 bases, and 21 bases lay in between. This CDR3 spans 17 amino acids. Germline lookup yields CDR1 SGDLS and CDR2 YYNGEE.

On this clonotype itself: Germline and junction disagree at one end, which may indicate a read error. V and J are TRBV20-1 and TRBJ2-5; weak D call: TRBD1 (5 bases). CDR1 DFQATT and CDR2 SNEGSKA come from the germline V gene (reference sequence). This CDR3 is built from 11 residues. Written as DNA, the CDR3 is TGCAGTGCTAGAGGGGTGGGGCTAACCGGCTTC. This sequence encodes CSARGVGLTGF.

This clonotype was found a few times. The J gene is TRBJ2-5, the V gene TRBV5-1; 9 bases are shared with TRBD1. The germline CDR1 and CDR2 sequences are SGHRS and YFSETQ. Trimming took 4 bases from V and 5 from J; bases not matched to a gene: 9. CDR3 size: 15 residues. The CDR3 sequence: CASSLRDRAMETQYF. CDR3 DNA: TGCGCCAGCAGCCTCAGGGACAGGGCGATGGAGACCCAGTACTTC.

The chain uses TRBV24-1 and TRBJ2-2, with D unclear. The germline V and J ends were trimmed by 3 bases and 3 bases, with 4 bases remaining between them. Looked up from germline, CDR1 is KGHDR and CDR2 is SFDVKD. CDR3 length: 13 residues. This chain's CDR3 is CATSDTDTGELFF. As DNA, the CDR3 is TGTGCCACCAGTGATACGGACACCGGGGAGCTGTTTTTT.

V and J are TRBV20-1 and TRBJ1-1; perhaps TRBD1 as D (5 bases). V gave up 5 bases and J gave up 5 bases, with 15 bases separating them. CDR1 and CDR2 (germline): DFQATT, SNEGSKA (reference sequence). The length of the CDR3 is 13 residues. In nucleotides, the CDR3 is TGCAGTGCTCATGGGGGGGTTCGGACTGAAGCTTTCTTT. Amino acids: CSAHGGVRTEAFF.

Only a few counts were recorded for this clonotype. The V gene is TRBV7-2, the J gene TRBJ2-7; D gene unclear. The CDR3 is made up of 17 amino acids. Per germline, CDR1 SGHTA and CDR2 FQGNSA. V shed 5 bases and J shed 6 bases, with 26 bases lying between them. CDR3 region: CASSLRILAESHGEQYF. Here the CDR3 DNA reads TGTGCCAGCAGCCTTCGTATCCTCGCGGAATCCCACGGCGAGCAGTACTTC.

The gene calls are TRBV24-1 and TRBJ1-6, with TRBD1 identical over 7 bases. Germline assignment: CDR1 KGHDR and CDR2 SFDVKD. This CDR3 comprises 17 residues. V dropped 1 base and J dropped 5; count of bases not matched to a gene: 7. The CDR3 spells CATSDFPGTDNNSPLHF. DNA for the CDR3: TGTGCCACCAGTGATTTCCCCGGGACAGATAATAATTCACCCCTCCACTTT.

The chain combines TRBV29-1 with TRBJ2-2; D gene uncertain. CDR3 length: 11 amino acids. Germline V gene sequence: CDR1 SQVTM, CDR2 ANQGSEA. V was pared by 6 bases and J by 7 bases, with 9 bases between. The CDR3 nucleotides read TGCAGCGTCCCGTTAAGCGGGGAGCTGTTTTTT. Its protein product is CSVPLSGELFF.

The CDR3 loop reads CASSLEGGIYEQYF. The CDR3 DNA is TGTGCCAGCAGTTTAGAGGGTGGAATCTACGAGCAGTACTTC. The chain links TRBV12-3 or TRBV12-4 to TRBJ2-7; no firm D call. The germline V and J ends were trimmed by 1 base and 3 bases, with 10 bases remaining between them. The CDR3 has 14 amino acids.

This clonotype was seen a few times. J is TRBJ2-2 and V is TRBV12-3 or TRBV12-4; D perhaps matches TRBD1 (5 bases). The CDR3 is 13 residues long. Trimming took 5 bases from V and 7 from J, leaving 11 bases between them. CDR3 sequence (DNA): TGTGCCAGCAGTCCAGGGTTTGGCGGGGAGCTGTTTTTT. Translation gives CASSPGFGGELFF.

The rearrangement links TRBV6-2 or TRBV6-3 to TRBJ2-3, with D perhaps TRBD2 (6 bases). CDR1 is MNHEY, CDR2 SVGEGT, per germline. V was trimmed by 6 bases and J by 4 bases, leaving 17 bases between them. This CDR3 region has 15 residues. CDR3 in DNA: TGTGCCAGCAGAATGATCGCGGGGAGAGCAGATACGCAGTATTTT. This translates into CASRMIAGRADTQYF.

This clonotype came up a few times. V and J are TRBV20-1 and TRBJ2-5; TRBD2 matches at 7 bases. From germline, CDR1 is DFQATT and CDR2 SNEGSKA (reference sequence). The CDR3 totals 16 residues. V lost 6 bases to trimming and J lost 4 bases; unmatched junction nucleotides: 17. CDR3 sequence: CSALSPRLALGETQYF. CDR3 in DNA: TGCAGTGCCCTTAGTCCGAGACTAGCTTTGGGAGAGACCCAGTACTTC.